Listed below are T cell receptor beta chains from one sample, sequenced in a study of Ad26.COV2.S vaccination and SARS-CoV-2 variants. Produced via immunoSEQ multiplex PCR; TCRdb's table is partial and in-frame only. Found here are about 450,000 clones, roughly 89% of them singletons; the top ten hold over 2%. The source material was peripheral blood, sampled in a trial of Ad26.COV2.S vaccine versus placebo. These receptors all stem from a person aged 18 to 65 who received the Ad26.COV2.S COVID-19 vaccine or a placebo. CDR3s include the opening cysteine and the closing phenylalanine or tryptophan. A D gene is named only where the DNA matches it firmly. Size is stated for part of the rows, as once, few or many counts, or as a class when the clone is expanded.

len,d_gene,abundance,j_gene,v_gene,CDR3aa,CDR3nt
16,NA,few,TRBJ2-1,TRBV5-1,CASSLETGVNRGEQFF,TGCGCCAGCAGCTTGGAGACGGGAGTCAATCGGGGTGAGCAGTTCTTC
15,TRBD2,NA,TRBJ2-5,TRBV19,CASNRGGAVGETQYF,TGTGCCAGTAATCGCGGGGGGGCCGTAGGAGAGACCCAGTACTTC
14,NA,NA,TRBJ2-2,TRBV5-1,CASSFRRDTGELFF,TGCGCCAGCAGCTTCCGCAGGGACACCGGGGAGCTGTTTTTT
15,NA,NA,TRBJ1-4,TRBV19,CASARVGAANEKLFF,TGTGCCAGTGCCCGGGTGGGAGCCGCAAATGAAAAACTGTTTTTT
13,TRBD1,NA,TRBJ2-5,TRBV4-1,CASSPGQGGTQYF,TGCGCCAGCAGCCCGGGACAGGGCGGGACCCAGTACTTC
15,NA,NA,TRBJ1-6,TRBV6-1,CASSTRGGDNSPLHF,TGTGCCAGCAGTACAAGGGGAGGCGATAATTCACCCCTCCACTTT
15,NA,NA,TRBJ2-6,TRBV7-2,CASSPASFGANVLTF,TGTGCCAGCAGCCCAGCTTCCTTCGGGGCCAACGTCCTGACTTTC
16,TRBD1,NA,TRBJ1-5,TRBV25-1,CASSSDNGQVGQPQHF,TGTGCCAGCAGTTCGGATAACGGACAGGTCGGGCAGCCCCAGCATTTT
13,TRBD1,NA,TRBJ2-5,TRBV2,CASNPDRDETQYF,TGTGCCAGCAATCCTGACAGGGATGAGACCCAGTACTTC
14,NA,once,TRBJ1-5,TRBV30,CAWSWRYSNQPQHF,TGTGCCTGGAGCTGGAGATATAGCAATCAGCCCCAGCATTTT
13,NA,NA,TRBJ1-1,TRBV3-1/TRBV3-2,CASSQWTSFEAFF,TGTGCCAGCAGCCAATGGACTTCTTTTGAAGCTTTCTTT
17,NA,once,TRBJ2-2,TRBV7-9,CASSLRGTLFSPGELFF,TGTGCCAGCAGCTTAAGGGGGACACTCTTTAGCCCCGGGGAGCTGTTTTTT
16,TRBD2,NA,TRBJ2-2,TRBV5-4,CASSFGLAANTGELFF,TGTGCCAGCAGCTTCGGTCTAGCGGCGAACACCGGGGAGCTGTTTTTT
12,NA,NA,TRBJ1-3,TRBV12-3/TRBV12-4,CASPTDGNTIYF,TGTGCCAGCCCAACGGATGGAAACACCATATATTTT
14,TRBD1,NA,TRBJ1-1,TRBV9,CASSVAGDSSVAFF,TGTGCCAGCAGCGTAGCGGGGGACAGCAGTGTAGCTTTCTTT
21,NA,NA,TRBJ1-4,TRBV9,CASSVALGQPQIFSANEKLFF,TGTGCCAGCAGCGTAGCCCTGGGGCAGCCGCAGATATTTTCTGCTAATGAAAAACTGTTTTTT
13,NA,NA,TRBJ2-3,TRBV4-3,CASSHGGPDTQYF,TGCGCCAGCAGCCATGGAGGACCGGATACGCAGTATTTT
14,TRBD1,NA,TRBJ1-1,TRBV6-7,CASSYGTVNTEAFF,TGTGCCAGCAGCTACGGGACAGTGAACACTGAAGCTTTCTTT
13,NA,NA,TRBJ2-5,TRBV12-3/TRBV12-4,CASSLLARETQYF,TGTGCCAGCAGTTTATTGGCAAGGGAGACCCAGTACTTC
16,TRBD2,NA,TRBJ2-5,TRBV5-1,CASSRTPPSGEETQYF,TGCGCCAGCAGCCGCACCCCCCCTAGCGGAGAAGAGACCCAGTACTTC
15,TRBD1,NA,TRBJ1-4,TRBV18,CASSPPSRGHEKLFF,TGTGCCAGCTCACCACCCTCCAGGGGGCATGAAAAACTGTTTTTT
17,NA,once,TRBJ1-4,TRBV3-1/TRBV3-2,CASSPKMSGARGEKLFF,TGTGCCAGCAGCCCCAAGATGTCGGGGGCGAGAGGTGAAAAACTGTTTTTT
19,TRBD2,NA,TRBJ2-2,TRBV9,CASSVSDRSGRGDTGELFF,TGTGCCAGCAGCGTCTCTGACCGGAGCGGGAGGGGAGACACCGGGGAGCTGTTTTTT
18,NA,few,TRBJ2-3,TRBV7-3,CASSPAGPGASGTDTQYF,TGTGCCAGCAGCCCCGCCGGGCCGGGGGCTAGCGGCACAGATACGCAGTATTTT
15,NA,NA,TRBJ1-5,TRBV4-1,CASSQDSSRTLPQHF,TGCGCCAGCAGCCAAGATTCGTCCAGGACTCTTCCCCAGCATTTT
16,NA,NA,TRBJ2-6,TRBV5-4,CASSPPKVSGANVLTF,TGTGCCAGCAGCCCGCCGAAGGTCTCTGGGGCCAACGTCCTGACTTTC
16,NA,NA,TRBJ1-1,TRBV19,CASSTQTTAMNTEAFF,TGTGCCAGTAGTACCCAAACGACAGCTATGAACACTGAAGCTTTCTTT
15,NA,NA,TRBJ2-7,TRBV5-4,CASSLGLTPSYEQYF,TGTGCCAGCAGCCTAGGACTGACCCCCTCCTACGAGCAGTACTTC
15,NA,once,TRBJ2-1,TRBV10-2,CASSGDKGGYNEQFF,TGCGCCAGCAGTGGGGACAAGGGGGGCTACAATGAGCAGTTCTTC
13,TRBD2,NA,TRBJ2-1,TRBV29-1,CSVALAGYNEQFF,TGCAGCGTTGCCCTAGCGGGGTACAATGAGCAGTTCTTC
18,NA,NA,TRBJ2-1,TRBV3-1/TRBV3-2,CASSQDTPSKISYNEQFF,TGTGCCAGCAGCCAAGATACCCCTAGCAAAATCTCCTACAATGAGCAGTTCTTC
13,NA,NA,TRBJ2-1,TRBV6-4,CASIGRLNNEQFF,TGTGCCAGCATAGGCAGACTGAACAATGAGCAGTTCTTC
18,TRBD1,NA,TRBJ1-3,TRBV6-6,CASSRLPGQGYSGNTIYF,TGTGCCAGCAGCCGACTCCCGGGACAGGGTTACTCTGGAAACACCATATATTTT
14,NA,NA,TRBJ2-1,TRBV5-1,CASASYRPNNEQFF,TGCGCCAGCGCCTCATACAGACCCAACAATGAGCAGTTCTTC
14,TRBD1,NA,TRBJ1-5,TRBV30,CAWSGLGGDQPQHF,TGTGCCTGGAGTGGGTTAGGGGGCGATCAGCCCCAGCATTTT
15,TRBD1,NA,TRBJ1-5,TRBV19,CASSPDRGSRQPQHF,TGTGCCAGTAGTCCGGACAGGGGCTCGAGACAGCCCCAGCATTTT
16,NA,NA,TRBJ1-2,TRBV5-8,CASSLAVHRAGNGYTF,TGTGCCAGCAGCTTGGCAGTCCACAGGGCTGGGAATGGCTACACCTTC
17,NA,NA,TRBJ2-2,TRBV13,CASSSSYRFANTGELFF,TGTGCCAGCAGCTCGTCCTACAGGTTCGCGAACACCGGGGAGCTGTTTTTT
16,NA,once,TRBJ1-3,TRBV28,CASTALGVGAGNTIYF,TGTGCCAGCACGGCCCTTGGTGTGGGCGCTGGAAACACCATATATTTT
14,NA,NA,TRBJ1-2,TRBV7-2,CASSINRVSSGYTF,TGTGCCAGCAGCATAAACAGGGTCTCGAGTGGCTACACCTTC
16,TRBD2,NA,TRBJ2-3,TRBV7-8,CASSLWTSGGTDTQYF,TGTGCCAGCAGCTTATGGACTAGCGGGGGTACAGATACGCAGTATTTT
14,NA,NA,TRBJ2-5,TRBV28,CASSIGGAEETQYF,TGTGCCAGCTCTATAGGGGGGGCAGAAGAGACCCAGTACTTC
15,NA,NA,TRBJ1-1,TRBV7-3,CASSQLGGSNTEAFF,TGTGCCAGCAGCCAGCTGGGGGGCTCGAACACTGAAGCTTTCTTT